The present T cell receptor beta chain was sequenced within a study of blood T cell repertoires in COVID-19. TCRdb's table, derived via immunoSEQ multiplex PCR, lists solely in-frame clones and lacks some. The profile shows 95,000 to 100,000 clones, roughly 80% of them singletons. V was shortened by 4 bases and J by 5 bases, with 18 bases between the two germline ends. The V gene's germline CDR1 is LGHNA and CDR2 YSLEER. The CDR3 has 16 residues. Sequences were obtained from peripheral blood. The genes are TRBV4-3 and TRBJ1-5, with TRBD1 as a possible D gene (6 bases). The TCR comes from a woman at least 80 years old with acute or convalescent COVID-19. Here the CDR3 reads CASSPPRRGVDQPQHF. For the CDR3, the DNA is TGCGCCAGCAGCCCCCCACGCAGGGGAGTCGATCAGCCCCAGCATTTT.